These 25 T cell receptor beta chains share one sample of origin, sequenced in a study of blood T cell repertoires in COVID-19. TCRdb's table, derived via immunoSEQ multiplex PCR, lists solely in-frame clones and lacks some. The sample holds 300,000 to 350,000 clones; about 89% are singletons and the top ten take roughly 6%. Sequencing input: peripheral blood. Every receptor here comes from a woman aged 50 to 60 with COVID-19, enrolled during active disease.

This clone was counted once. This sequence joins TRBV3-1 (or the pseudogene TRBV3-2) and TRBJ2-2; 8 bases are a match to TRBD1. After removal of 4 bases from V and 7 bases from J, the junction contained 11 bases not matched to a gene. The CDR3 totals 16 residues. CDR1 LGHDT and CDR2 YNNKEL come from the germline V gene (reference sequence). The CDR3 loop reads CASSRTSGQGNGELFF. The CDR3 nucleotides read TGTGCCAGCAGCCGAACATCTGGACAGGGTAACGGGGAGCTGTTTTTT.

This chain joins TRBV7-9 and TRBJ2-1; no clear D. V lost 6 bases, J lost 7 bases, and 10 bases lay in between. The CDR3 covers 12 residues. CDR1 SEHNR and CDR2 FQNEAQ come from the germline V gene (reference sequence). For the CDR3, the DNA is TGTGCCAGCAGGACTCGAGCGAATGAGCAGTTCTTC. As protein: CASRTRANEQFF.

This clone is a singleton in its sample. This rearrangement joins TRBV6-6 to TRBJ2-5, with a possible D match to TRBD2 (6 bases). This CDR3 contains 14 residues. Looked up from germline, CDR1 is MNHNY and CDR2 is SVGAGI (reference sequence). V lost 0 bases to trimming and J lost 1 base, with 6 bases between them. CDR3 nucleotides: TGTGCCAGCAGTTACTCGGAGGGCCAAGAGACCCAGTACTTC. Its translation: CASSYSEGQETQYF.

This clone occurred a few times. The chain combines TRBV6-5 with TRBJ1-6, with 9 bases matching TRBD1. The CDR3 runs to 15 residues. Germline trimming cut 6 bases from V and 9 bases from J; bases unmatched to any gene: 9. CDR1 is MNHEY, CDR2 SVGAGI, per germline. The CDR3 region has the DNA TGTGCCAGCAGAACTAGGGTGACAGGGGGTTCACCCCTCCACTTT. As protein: CASRTRVTGGSPLHF.

This chain's CDR3 is CAWTPTQGAYNEQFF. The CDR3, as DNA: TGTGCCTGGACGCCAACCCAGGGGGCTTACAATGAGCAGTTCTTC. This chain joins TRBV30 and TRBJ2-1, with 8 bases lining up with TRBD1. CDR3 length equals 15 residues. Germline CDR1 reads GTSNPN; CDR2 reads SVGIG (reference sequence). After removal of 4 bases from V and 4 bases from J, the junction contained 9 bases not matched to a gene.

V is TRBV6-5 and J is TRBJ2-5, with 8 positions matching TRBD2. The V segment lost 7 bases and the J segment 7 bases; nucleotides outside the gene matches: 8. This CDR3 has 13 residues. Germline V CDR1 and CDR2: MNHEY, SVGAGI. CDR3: CASTGGTRGTQYF. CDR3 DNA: TGTGCCAGCACCGGGGGGACTAGGGGGACCCAGTACTTC.

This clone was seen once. DNA for the CDR3: TGTGCCAGCAGCTTATTCAGGGGGAGAGGCACTGAAGCTTTCTTT. It codes for CASSLFRGRGTEAFF. This chain uses TRBV5-4 with TRBJ1-1; TRBD1 matches at 7 bases. This CDR3 is built from 15 residues. Germline assignment: CDR1 SGHNT and CDR2 YYREEE (reference sequence). J lost 4 bases, V lost 2 bases, and 8 bases had no gene match. Looking up the rest from reference TRBV5-4 and TRBJ1-1 gives the full variable domain: ETGVTQSPTHLIKTRGQQVTLRCSSQSGHNTVSWYQQALGQGPQFIFQYYREEENGRGNFPPRFSGLQFPNYSSELNVNALELDDSALYLCASSLFRGRGTEAFFGQGTRLTVV.

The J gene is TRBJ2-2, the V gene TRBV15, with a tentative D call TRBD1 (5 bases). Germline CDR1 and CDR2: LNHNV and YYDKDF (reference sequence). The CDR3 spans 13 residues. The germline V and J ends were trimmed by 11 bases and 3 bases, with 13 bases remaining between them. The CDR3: CAAGRAYTGELFF. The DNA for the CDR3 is TGTGCCGCTGGCAGGGCGTACACCGGGGAGCTGTTTTTT.

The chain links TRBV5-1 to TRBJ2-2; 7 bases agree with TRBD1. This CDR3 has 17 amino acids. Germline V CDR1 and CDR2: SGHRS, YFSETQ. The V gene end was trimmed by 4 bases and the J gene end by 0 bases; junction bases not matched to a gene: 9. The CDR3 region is CASSNGQVPTNTGELFF. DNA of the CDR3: TGCGCCAGCAGCAATGGACAGGTCCCTACGAACACCGGGGAGCTGTTTTTT.

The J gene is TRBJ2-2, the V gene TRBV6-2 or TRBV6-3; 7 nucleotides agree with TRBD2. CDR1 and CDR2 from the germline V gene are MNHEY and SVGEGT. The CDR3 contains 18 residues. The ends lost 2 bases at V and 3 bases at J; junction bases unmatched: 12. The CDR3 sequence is CASSYRAGEIEDTGELFF. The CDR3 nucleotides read TGTGCCAGCAGTTACCGGGCGGGAGAAATAGAGGACACCGGGGAGCTGTTTTTT.

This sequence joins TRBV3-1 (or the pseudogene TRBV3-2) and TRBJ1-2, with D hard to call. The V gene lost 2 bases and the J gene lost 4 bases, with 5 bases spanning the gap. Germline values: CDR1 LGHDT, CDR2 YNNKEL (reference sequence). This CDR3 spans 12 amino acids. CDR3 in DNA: TGTGCCAGCAGCCAAACAATCTATGGCTACACCTTC. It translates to CASSQTIYGYTF.

The DNA for the CDR3 is TGCAGCGTTGACGGCCTCCTGGGACATTCCTACGAGCAGTACTTC. It specifies CSVDGLLGHSYEQYF. The chain links TRBV29-1 to TRBJ2-7; possibly TRBD1 for D (6 bases). The V and J ends lost 3 bases and 1 base respectively, with 16 bases between them. Germline CDR1 is SQVTM and CDR2 is ANQGSEA. The CDR3 runs to 15 residues.

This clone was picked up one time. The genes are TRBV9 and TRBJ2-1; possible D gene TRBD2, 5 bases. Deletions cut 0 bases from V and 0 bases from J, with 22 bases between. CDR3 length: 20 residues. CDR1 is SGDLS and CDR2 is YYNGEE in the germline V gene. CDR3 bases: TGTGCCAGCAGCGTAGACGAGGTAGGAGGCGCCTCGAGCTCCTACAATGAGCAGTTCTTC. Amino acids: CASSVDEVGGASSSYNEQFF.

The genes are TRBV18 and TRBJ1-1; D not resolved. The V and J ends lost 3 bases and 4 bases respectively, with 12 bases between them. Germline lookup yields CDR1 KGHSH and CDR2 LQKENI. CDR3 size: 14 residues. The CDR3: CASSPPRGITEAFF. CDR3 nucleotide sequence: TGTGCCAGCTCACCCCCACGAGGGATCACTGAAGCTTTCTTT.

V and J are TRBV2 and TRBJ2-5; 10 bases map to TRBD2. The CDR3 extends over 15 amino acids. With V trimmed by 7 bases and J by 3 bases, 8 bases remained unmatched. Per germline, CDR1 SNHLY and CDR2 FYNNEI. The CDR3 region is CASIGLAEIKETQYF. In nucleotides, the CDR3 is TGTGCCAGCATAGGACTAGCGGAGATAAAAGAGACCCAGTACTTC.

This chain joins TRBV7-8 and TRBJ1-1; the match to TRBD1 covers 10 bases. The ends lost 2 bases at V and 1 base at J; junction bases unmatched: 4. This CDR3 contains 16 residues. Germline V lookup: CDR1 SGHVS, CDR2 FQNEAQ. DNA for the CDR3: TGTGCCAGCAGCTTACGGGGACAGGGGCGGAACACTGAAGCTTTCTTT. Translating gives CASSLRGQGRNTEAFF.

CDR3 sequence: CASSLAIYRGLGINSPLHF. The CDR3 DNA follows: TGTGCCAGCAGCTTAGCTATCTACAGGGGACTTGGCATCAATTCACCCCTCCACTTT. V is TRBV7-6 and J is TRBJ1-6; 7 bases are shared with TRBD1. The CDR3 extends over 19 amino acids. The J segment lost 7 bases and the V segment lost 0 bases, leaving 15 bases of the junction unmatched. Germline V CDR1 and CDR2: SGHVS, FNYEAQ.

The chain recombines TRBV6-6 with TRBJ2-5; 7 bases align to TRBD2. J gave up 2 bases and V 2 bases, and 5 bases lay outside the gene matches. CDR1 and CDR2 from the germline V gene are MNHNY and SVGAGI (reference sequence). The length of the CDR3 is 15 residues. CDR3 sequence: CASSYGRANQETQYF. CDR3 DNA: TGTGCCAGCAGTTACGGGAGGGCCAATCAAGAGACCCAGTACTTC.

The CDR3 spells CAWSAFGGAADTQYF. In nucleotides, the CDR3 is TGTGCCTGGAGTGCTTTTGGGGGGGCCGCAGATACGCAGTATTTT. The chain has TRBV30 and TRBJ2-3; TRBD2 might be the D (7 bases). The CDR3 length is 15 residues. Germline V gene sequence: CDR1 GTSNPN, CDR2 SVGIG (reference sequence). V dropped 1 base and J dropped 4 bases, with 15 bases sitting between them.

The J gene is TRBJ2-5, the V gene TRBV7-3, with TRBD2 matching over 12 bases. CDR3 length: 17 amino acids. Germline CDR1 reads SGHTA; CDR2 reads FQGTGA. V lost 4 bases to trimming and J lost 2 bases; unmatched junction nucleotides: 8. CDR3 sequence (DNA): TGTGCCAGCAGCTCTCTAGCGGGAGGGCCGTGGCAAGAGACCCAGTACTTC. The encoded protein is CASSSLAGGPWQETQYF.

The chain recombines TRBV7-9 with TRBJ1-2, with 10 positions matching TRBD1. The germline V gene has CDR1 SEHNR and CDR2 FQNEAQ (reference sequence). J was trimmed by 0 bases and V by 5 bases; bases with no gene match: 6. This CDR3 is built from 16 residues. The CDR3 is CASSPTGTGANYGYTF. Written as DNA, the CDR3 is TGTGCCAGCAGCCCGACGGGGACAGGGGCTAACTATGGCTACACCTTC.

The CDR3 bases are TGTGCCAGCAATCCGGGACATTCTTCACCCCTCCACTTT. This sequence encodes CASNPGHSSPLHF. The chain combines TRBV28 with TRBJ1-6; tentative D call: TRBD1 (6 bases). The CDR3 extends over 13 amino acids. Trimming left V 7 bases short and J 9 bases short, with 13 bases between. Germline CDR1 is MDHEN and CDR2 is SYDVKM.

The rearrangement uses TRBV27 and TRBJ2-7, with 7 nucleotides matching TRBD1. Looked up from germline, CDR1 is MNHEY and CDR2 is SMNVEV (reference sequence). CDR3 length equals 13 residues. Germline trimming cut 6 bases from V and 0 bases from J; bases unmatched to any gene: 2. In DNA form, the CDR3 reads TGTGCCAGCAGGACAGGGAACTCCTACGAGCAGTACTTC. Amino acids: CASRTGNSYEQYF.

This CDR3 reads CASSEVAGSGSSTGELFF. The CDR3 DNA reads TGTGCCAGCAGTGAGGTCGCGGGGAGCGGGAGTAGCACCGGGGAGCTGTTTTTT. The rearrangement links TRBV6-1 to TRBJ2-2, with TRBD2 matching 8 bases. This CDR3 has 18 amino acids. Germline trimming cut 3 bases from V and 4 bases from J; bases unmatched to any gene: 13. CDR1 and CDR2 from the germline V gene are MNHNS and SASEGT.

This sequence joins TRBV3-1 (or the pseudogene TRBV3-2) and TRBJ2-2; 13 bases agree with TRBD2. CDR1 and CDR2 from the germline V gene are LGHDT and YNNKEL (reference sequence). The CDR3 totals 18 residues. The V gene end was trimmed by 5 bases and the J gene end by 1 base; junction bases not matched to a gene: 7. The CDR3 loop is CASSVGTSGMRNTGELFF. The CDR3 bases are TGTGCCAGCAGCGTCGGGACTAGCGGGATGAGGAACACCGGGGAGCTGTTTTTT.